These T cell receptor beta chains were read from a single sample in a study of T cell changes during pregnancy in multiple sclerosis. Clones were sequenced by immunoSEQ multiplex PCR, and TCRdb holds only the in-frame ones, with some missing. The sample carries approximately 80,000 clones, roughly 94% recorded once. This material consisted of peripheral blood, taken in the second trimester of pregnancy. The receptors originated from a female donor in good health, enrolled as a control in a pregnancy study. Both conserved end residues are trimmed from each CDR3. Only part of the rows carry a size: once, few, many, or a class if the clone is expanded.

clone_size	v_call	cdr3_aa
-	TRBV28	ASSLDLTSGVVEQY
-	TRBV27	ASRRGAGLGTSGEQY
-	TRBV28	ASISGAGGSYNEQF
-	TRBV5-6	ASSNGLAGETQY
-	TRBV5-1	ASSFTGTGLGEQY
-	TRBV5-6	ASSWGLAVTSYEQY
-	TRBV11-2	ASSLNPFPYTEAF
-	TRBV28	ASSLPRSNEKLF
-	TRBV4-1	ASSHLRGNQPQH
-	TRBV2	ASRATLDEKLF
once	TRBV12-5	ASGLPLYRANTGELF
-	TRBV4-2	ASSQIRTSGRALGEQF
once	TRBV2	ASGGAGLFFTSSYEQY
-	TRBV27	ASKPRQGADADTQY
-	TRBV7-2	ASSLGLAGGLEQF
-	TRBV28	ASSLTGGVYGYT
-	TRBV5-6	ASSLLAGQGYYGYT
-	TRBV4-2	ASSQTSGQDYEQY
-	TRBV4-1	ASSHRDRVRANEKLF
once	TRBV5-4	ASSQDSNQPQH
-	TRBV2	ASSGDSRDTGELF
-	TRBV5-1	ASSPIAQQETQY
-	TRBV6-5	ASSYSSTDNEQF